Below, 14 T cell receptor beta chains from the same sample are listed, as sequenced in a study of shared clonotypes between healthy human individuals. Sequencing used immunoSEQ multiplex PCR; TCRdb keeps in-frame clones, though not all of them. The data show about 490,000 clones, about 82% seen once. The specimen was PBMCs. The receptor set was obtained from a woman in her forties in good health. Some clones in this sample may be carry-over from other donors' samples.

This clone was seen a few times. The V gene is TRBV2, the J gene TRBJ1-2; possible D gene TRBD1, 5 bases. The CDR3 contains 12 residues. V was pared by 1 base and J by 8 bases, with 8 bases between. From germline, CDR1 is SNHLY and CDR2 FYNNEI. The DNA of the CDR3 is TGTGCCAGCAGTGAAGGACAGTTGGGCTACACCTTC. Residues: CASSEGQLGYTF.

This clone was found once. The V call is TRBV30, the J call TRBJ1-2; D unresolved. Germline V gene lookup returns CDR1 GTSNPN and CDR2 SVGIG (reference sequence). Trimming took 0 bases from V and 2 from J, leaving 13 bases between them. The CDR3 loop spans 15 amino acids. DNA of the CDR3: TGTGCCTGGAGTGTATTTCCGGCGGGGAACTATGGCTACACCTTC. Translation gives CAWSVFPAGNYGYTF.

DNA of the CDR3: TGCGCCAGCAGCCTGGGACAGGGGACCTACGAGCAGTACTTC. Encoded protein: CASSLGQGTYEQYF. The chain joins TRBV4-3 to TRBJ2-7; TRBD1 matches at 10 bases. Germline V gives CDR1 LGHNA, CDR2 YSLEER. The CDR3 contains 14 residues. The J segment lost 2 bases and the V segment lost 4 bases, leaving 2 bases of the junction unmatched.

The chain has TRBV27 and TRBJ2-7; 8 bases are shared with TRBD2. The V gene end was trimmed by 5 bases and the J gene end by 2 bases; junction bases not matched to a gene: 8. This CDR3 comprises 15 residues. Per germline, CDR1 MNHEY and CDR2 SMNVEV (reference sequence). The CDR3 sequence: CASSPRIAGTYEQYF. The CDR3 nucleotides are TGTGCCAGCAGTCCTAGAATAGCGGGAACCTACGAGCAGTACTTC.

This chain links TRBV9 with TRBJ1-2; 9 bases align to TRBD1. The CDR3 loop spans 15 amino acids. Germline-derived CDR1 and CDR2 are SGDLS and YYNGEE. V was clipped by 3 bases and J by 4 bases; unmatched bases: 7. The CDR3 DNA follows: TGTGCCAGCAGCGGGACGGACAGGGGCCTCTATGGCTACACCTTC. This encodes CASSGTDRGLYGYTF.

The chain combines TRBV30 with TRBJ2-7; no definite D call. From germline, CDR1 is GTSNPN and CDR2 SVGIG (reference sequence). This CDR3 has 12 amino acids. V lost 0 bases and J lost 3, with 6 bases in between. The CDR3 region is CAWSVGRYEQYF. Written as DNA, the CDR3 is TGTGCCTGGAGTGTAGGCCGCTACGAGCAGTACTTC.

About this clone itself: A much larger clone lies a single base off, so this may be a read error. V is TRBV7-2 and J is TRBJ2-7; D perhaps matches TRBD2 (6 bases). The CDR3 is 16 amino acids. Germline CDR1 SGHTA, CDR2 FQGNSA. Trimming cost V 6 bases and J 0 bases, with 18 bases left between them. The CDR3: CASRQAGAGSSYEQYF. The CDR3 DNA reads as TGTGCCAGCAGACAGGCTGGTGCGGGAAGCTCCTACGAGCAGTACTTC.

J is TRBJ2-7 and V is TRBV28, with D perhaps matching TRBD2 (5 bases). The CDR3 contains 11 residues. In germline, CDR1 is MDHEN, CDR2 SYDVKM. V lost 5 bases and J lost 6, with 8 bases in between. The CDR3 loop reads CASSPSGEQYF. DNA of the CDR3: TGTGCCAGCAGTCCGAGCGGCGAGCAGTACTTC.

In DNA form, the CDR3 reads TGTGCCAGCAGTTTTCCGGGGATCAGCAATCAGCCCCAGCATTTT. It codes for CASSFPGISNQPQHF. The chain combines TRBV27 with TRBJ1-5, with D unclear. In germline, CDR1 is MNHEY, CDR2 SMNVEV (reference sequence). The length of the CDR3 is 15 residues. The V end was cut by 3 bases, the J end by 1 base, with 10 bases between.

The rearrangement links TRBV14 to TRBJ1-2; D may be TRBD1 (6 bases). CDR1 and CDR2 from the germline V gene are SGHDN and FVKESK. The germline V and J ends were trimmed by 1 base and 4 bases, with 13 bases remaining between them. The CDR3 covers 15 residues. CDR3 nucleotides: TGTGCCAGCAGCCAAGGGGCCGGGACACGCTATGGCTACACCTTC. Translation: CASSQGAGTRYGYTF. The full variable domain, rest sourced from reference TRBV14 and TRBJ1-2, is EAGVTQFPSHSVIEKGQTVTLRCDPISGHDNLYWYRRVMGKEIKFLLHFVKESKQDESGMPNNRFLAERTGGTYSTLKVQPAELEDSGVYFCASSQGAGTRYGYTFGSGTRLTVV.

The rearrangement uses TRBV29-1 and TRBJ2-4; no firm D call. V shed 4 bases and J shed 5 bases, with 6 bases lying between them. CDR1 is SQVTM and CDR2 is ANQGSEA in the germline V gene. There are 11 residues in the CDR3. CDR3 bases: TGCAGCGTTGGTCAAGAAAACATTCAGTACTTC. Translation: CSVGQENIQYF.

The V call is TRBV19, the J call TRBJ1-5; no reliable D call. Germline CDR1 reads LNHDA; CDR2 reads SQIVND (reference sequence). This CDR3 spans 15 amino acids. V was pared by 5 bases and J by 0 bases, with 11 bases between. The CDR3 DNA reads as TGTGCCAGTAGTTGGTCGCACTATAGCAATCAGCCCCAGCATTTT. This translates into CASSWSHYSNQPQHF.

CDR3 residues: CASSQGLPLGPYEQYF. CDR3 coding DNA: TGTGCCAGCAGCCAAGGACTCCCCCTGGGCCCCTACGAGCAGTACTTC. This chain uses TRBV14 with TRBJ2-7; no definite D call. Germline CDR1 is SGHDN and CDR2 is FVKESK. The CDR3 length is 16 residues. V was shortened by 1 base and J by 2 bases, with 15 bases between the two germline ends.

This clone was found a few times. The CDR3: CSVERQMNTEAFF. CDR3 nucleotides: TGCAGCGTTGAACGACAGATGAACACTGAAGCTTTCTTT. The V gene is TRBV29-1, the J gene TRBJ1-1; D might be TRBD1 (5 bases). Germline CDR1 reads SQVTM; CDR2 reads ANQGSEA. The germline V and J ends were trimmed by 2 bases and 0 bases, with 7 bases remaining between them. The CDR3 has 13 residues. Complete variable domain (other parts from reference TRBV29-1 and TRBJ1-1): SAVISQKPSRDICQRGTSLTIQCQVDSQVTMMFWYRQQPGQSLTLIATANQGSEATYESGFVIDKFPISRPNLTFSTLTVSNMSPEDSSIYLCSVERQMNTEAFFGQGTRLTVV.